These T cell receptor beta chains were read from a single sample in a study of beta chain features in type 1 diabetes. Assay used: immunoSEQ multiplex PCR; TCRdb lists only in-frame clones, some missing. This table holds approximately 340,000 clones, about 15% found once. The sample comprised naive CD4+ T cells from blood. These receptors came from a woman aged 18-30 years in good health. The CDR3 runs from the conserved cysteine through the conserved F or W. The D gene is left open where the match is weak. Only part of the rows carry a size: once, few, many, or a class if the clone is expanded.

d_gene: TRBD1
j_gene: TRBJ1-5
abundance: NA
v_gene: TRBV7-2
len: 14
CDR3aa: CASSLGQGNQPQHF
CDR3nt: TGTGCCAGCAGCTTGGGACAGGGGAATCAGCCCCAGCATTTT

d_gene: TRBD2
j_gene: TRBJ2-1
abundance: few
v_gene: TRBV2
len: 15
CDR3aa: CASSEGGSSYNEQFF
CDR3nt: TGTGCCAGCAGTGAAGGCGGGAGCTCCTACAATGAGCAGTTCTTC

d_gene: TRBD2
j_gene: TRBJ2-3
abundance: NA
v_gene: TRBV4-2
len: 15
CDR3aa: CASGMSGREGDTQYF
CDR3nt: TGTGCCAGCGGAATGAGCGGGAGGGAGGGAGATACGCAGTATTTT

d_gene: TRBD2
j_gene: TRBJ2-6
abundance: few
v_gene: TRBV29-1
len: 18
CDR3aa: CSVETSGSPGSGANVLTF
CDR3nt: TGCAGCGTTGAGACTAGCGGGAGTCCCGGCTCTGGGGCCAACGTCCTGACTTTC

d_gene: NA
j_gene: TRBJ1-2
abundance: NA
v_gene: TRBV28
len: 12
CDR3aa: CASSLQGLGYTF
CDR3nt: TGTGCCAGCAGTTTGCAGGGTCTTGGCTACACCTTC

d_gene: TRBD2
j_gene: TRBJ2-1
abundance: NA
v_gene: TRBV2
len: 15
CDR3aa: CASRSGTSFSNEQFF
CDR3nt: TGTGCCAGCAGGTCCGGGACTAGCTTCTCCAATGAGCAGTTCTTC

d_gene: NA
j_gene: TRBJ1-4
abundance: few
v_gene: TRBV28
len: 11
CDR3aa: CASSVREKLFF
CDR3nt: TGTGCCAGCAGTGTCAGGGAAAAACTGTTTTTT

d_gene: NA
j_gene: TRBJ2-3
abundance: NA
v_gene: TRBV19
len: 14
CDR3aa: CASKITVSTDTQYF
CDR3nt: TGTGCCAGTAAAATAACAGTCAGCACAGATACGCAGTATTTT

d_gene: TRBD2
j_gene: TRBJ2-1
abundance: NA
v_gene: TRBV7-8
len: 17
CDR3aa: CASSPIGLAGEFDEQFF
CDR3nt: TGTGCCAGCAGCCCCATCGGACTAGCGGGAGAGTTTGATGAGCAGTTCTTC

d_gene: NA
j_gene: TRBJ2-1
abundance: few
v_gene: TRBV4-3
len: 14
CDR3aa: CASSQFSAYNEQFF
CDR3nt: TGCGCCAGCAGCCAATTTTCCGCCTACAATGAGCAGTTCTTC

d_gene: TRBD2
j_gene: TRBJ2-7
abundance: NA
v_gene: TRBV9
len: 17
CDR3aa: CASSAGLAGARSYEQYF
CDR3nt: TGTGCCAGCAGCGCGGGACTAGCGGGAGCTAGGTCCTACGAGCAGTACTTC

d_gene: NA
j_gene: TRBJ2-2
abundance: few
v_gene: TRBV23-1
len: 13
CDR3aa: CASSMREAGELFF
CDR3nt: TGCGCCAGCTCTATGAGGGAGGCCGGGGAGCTGTTTTTT

d_gene: NA
j_gene: TRBJ2-3
abundance: NA
v_gene: TRBV28
len: 13
CDR3aa: CATEYGPSDTQYF
CDR3nt: TGTGCCACGGAGTACGGCCCCAGTGATACGCAGTATTTT

d_gene: TRBD2
j_gene: TRBJ2-1
abundance: NA
v_gene: TRBV11-2
len: 17
CDR3aa: CASSPGLAGHTYNEQFF
CDR3nt: TGTGCCAGCAGCCCGGGACTAGCGGGACACACCTACAATGAGCAGTTCTTC

d_gene: NA
j_gene: TRBJ2-7
abundance: few
v_gene: TRBV18
len: 16
CDR3aa: CASSPRGLPSSYEQYF
CDR3nt: TGTGCCAGCTCACCAAGGGGACTTCCTAGCTCCTACGAGCAGTACTTC

d_gene: TRBD2
j_gene: TRBJ2-3
abundance: few
v_gene: TRBV6-6
len: 15
CDR3aa: CASSYLAGATDTQYF
CDR3nt: TGTGCCAGCAGTTACCTAGCGGGAGCCACAGATACGCAGTATTTT

d_gene: TRBD2
j_gene: TRBJ2-1
abundance: NA
v_gene: TRBV7-9
len: 19
CDR3aa: CASSSGLAGAFLSYNEQFF
CDR3nt: TGTGCCAGCAGCTCGGGACTAGCGGGGGCTTTCCTCTCCTACAATGAGCAGTTCTTC

d_gene: NA
j_gene: TRBJ2-5
abundance: NA
v_gene: TRBV7-9
len: 14
CDR3aa: CASSLAEGRVTQYF
CDR3nt: TGTGCCAGCAGCTTAGCTGAGGGTCGGGTTACCCAGTACTTC

d_gene: NA
j_gene: TRBJ2-1
abundance: NA
v_gene: TRBV5-1
len: 14
CDR3aa: CASRAEDLYNEQFF
CDR3nt: TGCGCCAGCAGAGCGGAGGACCTCTACAATGAGCAGTTCTTC

d_gene: NA
j_gene: TRBJ2-1
abundance: few
v_gene: TRBV4-3
len: 15
CDR3aa: CASSQGAGFNNEQFF
CDR3nt: TGCGCCAGCAGCCAAGGCGCGGGTTTCAACAATGAGCAGTTCTTC

d_gene: TRBD1
j_gene: TRBJ2-2
abundance: NA
v_gene: TRBV11-1
len: 18
CDR3aa: CASSQPHRGQLNTGELFF
CDR3nt: TGTGCCAGCAGCCAACCCCACCGGGGACAGTTGAACACCGGGGAGCTGTTTTTT

d_gene: TRBD2
j_gene: TRBJ2-1
abundance: few
v_gene: TRBV14
len: 15
CDR3aa: CASRNPGTSASEQFF
CDR3nt: TGTGCCAGCAGGAACCCCGGGACTAGCGCTAGTGAGCAGTTCTTC

d_gene: NA
j_gene: TRBJ2-6
abundance: NA
v_gene: TRBV6-5
len: 15
CDR3aa: CASSSTQAGANVLTF
CDR3nt: TGTGCCAGCAGTTCTACACAGGCGGGGGCCAACGTCCTGACTTTC

d_gene: TRBD2
j_gene: TRBJ2-5
abundance: NA
v_gene: TRBV28
len: 13
CDR3aa: CASTSGSQETQYF
CDR3nt: TGTGCCAGCACTAGCGGGAGTCAAGAGACCCAGTACTTC

d_gene: NA
j_gene: TRBJ2-1
abundance: few
v_gene: TRBV14
len: 14
CDR3aa: CASSQDRGVNEQFF
CDR3nt: TGTGCCAGCAGCCAAGATAGGGGCGTAAATGAGCAGTTCTTC

d_gene: TRBD1
j_gene: TRBJ1-5
abundance: NA
v_gene: TRBV2
len: 15
CDR3aa: CASSLGTGARQPQHF
CDR3nt: TGTGCCAGCAGTTTGGGGACAGGGGCGCGTCAGCCCCAGCATTTT

d_gene: NA
j_gene: TRBJ2-3
abundance: NA
v_gene: TRBV28
len: 14
CDR3aa: CAVPTDSFTDTQYF
CDR3nt: TGTGCCGTACCGACAGACTCCTTCACAGATACGCAGTATTTT

d_gene: NA
j_gene: TRBJ2-1
abundance: few
v_gene: TRBV5-1
len: 16
CDR3aa: CASSLAAGSSYNEQFF
CDR3nt: TGCGCCAGCAGCTTGGCGGCCGGGAGCTCCTACAATGAGCAGTTCTTC

d_gene: NA
j_gene: TRBJ2-7
abundance: NA
v_gene: TRBV10-2
len: 12
CDR3aa: CASTGSSYEQYF
CDR3nt: TGCGCCAGCACGGGTTCCTCCTACGAGCAGTACTTC

d_gene: NA
j_gene: TRBJ2-3
abundance: few
v_gene: TRBV6-1
len: 13
CDR3aa: CASSWQETDTQYF
CDR3nt: TGTGCCAGCAGTTGGCAGGAAACAGATACGCAGTATTTT

d_gene: NA
j_gene: TRBJ2-5
abundance: few
v_gene: TRBV19
len: 13
CDR3aa: CASSYGTSETQYF
CDR3nt: TGTGCCAGTAGTTACGGGACATCTGAGACCCAGTACTTC